This T cell receptor beta chain stems from a study of blood T cell repertoires in COVID-19. The table came from immunoSEQ multiplex PCR; TCRdb's copy has only in-frame clones and leaves some out. The repertoire holds more than 200,000 clones, with just over 85% as singletons. The CDR3 is made up of 13 amino acids. V lost 6 bases and J lost 3, with 11 bases in between. V usage is TRBV12-3 or TRBV12-4 and J usage is TRBJ1-2; D may be TRBD1 (6 bases). The receptor was isolated from a man older than 75 with acute or convalescent COVID-19. Material: peripheral blood. CDR3 sequence: CASRGAGDYGYTF. CDR3 DNA sequence: TGTGCCAGCAGAGGGGCAGGGGACTATGGCTACACCTTC.